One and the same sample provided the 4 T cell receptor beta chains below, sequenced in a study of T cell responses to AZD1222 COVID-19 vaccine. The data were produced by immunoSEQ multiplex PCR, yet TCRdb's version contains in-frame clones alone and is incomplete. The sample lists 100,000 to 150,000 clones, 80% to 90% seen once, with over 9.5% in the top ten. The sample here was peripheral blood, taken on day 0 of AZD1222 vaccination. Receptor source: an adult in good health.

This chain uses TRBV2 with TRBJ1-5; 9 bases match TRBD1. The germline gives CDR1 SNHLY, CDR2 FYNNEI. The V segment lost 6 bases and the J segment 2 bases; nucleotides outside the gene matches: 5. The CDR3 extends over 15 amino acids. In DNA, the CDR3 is TGTGCCAGCAGCGGGGACAGGGTTGGCAATCAGCCCCAGCATTTT. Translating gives CASSGDRVGNQPQHF. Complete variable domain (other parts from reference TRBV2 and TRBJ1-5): EPEVTQTPSHQVTQMGQEVILRCVPISNHLYFYWYRQILGQKVEFLVSFYNNEISEKSEIFDDQFSVERPDGSNFTLKIRSTKLEDSAMYFCASSGDRVGNQPQHFGDGTRLSIL.

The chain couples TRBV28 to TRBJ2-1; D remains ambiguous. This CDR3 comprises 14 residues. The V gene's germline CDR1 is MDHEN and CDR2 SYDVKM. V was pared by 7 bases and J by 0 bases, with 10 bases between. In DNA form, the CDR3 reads TGTGCCAGCACGGCCCCGAGCTCCTACAATGAGCAGTTCTTC. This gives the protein CASTAPSSYNEQFF.

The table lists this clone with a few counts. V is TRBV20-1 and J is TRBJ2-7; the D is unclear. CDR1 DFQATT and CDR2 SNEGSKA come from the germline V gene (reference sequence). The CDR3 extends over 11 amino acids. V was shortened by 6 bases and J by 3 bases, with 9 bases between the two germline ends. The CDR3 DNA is TGCAGTGCCAACTCGGGCTACGAGCAGTACTTC. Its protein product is CSANSGYEQYF.

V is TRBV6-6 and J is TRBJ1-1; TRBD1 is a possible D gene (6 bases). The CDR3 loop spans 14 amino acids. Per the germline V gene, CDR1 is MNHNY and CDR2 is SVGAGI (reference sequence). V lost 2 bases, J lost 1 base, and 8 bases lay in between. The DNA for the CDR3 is TGTGCCAGCAGTTACACAGGGCCGAACACTGAAGCTTTCTTT. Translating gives CASSYTGPNTEAFF.